These 13 T cell receptor beta chains share one sample of origin, sequenced in a study of T cells in Graves' hyperthyroidism and ophthalmopathy. The TCR beta CDR3 regions underwent amplification using RNA transcripts as the source. TCR CDR3 regions were first amplified by RT-PCR with HTBI primers. In TCRdb, the multiplex PCR reads were re-called with MiXCR into one record per CDR3 protein. Here the sample spans about 350,000 distinct CDR3 sequences, about 15% being singletons. The sequenced sample consisted of blood. The receptors shown here come from a woman between 25 and 40 years old with Graves' hyperthyroidism.

This clonotype has ten or more counts. The chain links TRBV6-1 to TRBJ2-3, with TRBD2 matching over 8 bases. The V and J ends lost 1 base and 6 bases, in that order; junction bases with no gene match: 6. Germline CDR1 is MNHNS and CDR2 is SASEGT. There are 15 residues in the CDR3. Here the CDR3 DNA reads TGTGCCAGCAGTGAAGTCGCGGGAGGCGGGGATACGCAGTATTTT. This encodes CASSEVAGGGDTQYF.

The CDR3 loop reads CSVFYSDRETDTQYF. As DNA, the CDR3 is TGCAGTGTTTTTTACTCGGACCGCGAGACAGATACGCAGTATTTT. This chain links TRBV20-1 with TRBJ2-3; D gene ambiguous. Looked up from germline, CDR1 is DFQATT and CDR2 is SNEGSKA (reference sequence). V was trimmed by 7 bases and J by 3 bases, leaving 20 bases between them. The CDR3 covers 15 residues.

This clonotype showed up many times. The V and J genes are TRBV28 and TRBJ2-2, with D hard to call. V lost 4 bases and J 3 bases, leaving 12 bases between the germline ends. CDR3 length: 15 residues. Germline lookup yields CDR1 MDHEN and CDR2 SYDVKM. The CDR3 DNA reads as TGTGCCAGCAGTTCACACAGAACGGACACCGGGGAGCTGTTTTTT. Protein: CASSSHRTDTGELFF.

The CDR3: CASSLGDLVGPYEQYF. CDR3 DNA sequence: TGTGCCAGCAGCTTAGGGGACCTGGTGGGCCCCTACGAGCAGTACTTC. The chain couples TRBV7-2 to TRBJ2-7; D may match TRBD1 or TRBD2 (5 bases each). Germline CDR1 is SGHTA and CDR2 is FQGNSA. This CDR3 comprises 16 residues. V was cut by 1 base and J by 2 bases, with 15 bases left in between.

In its sample, this clonotype was seen a few times. A read error may explain this, as a much larger clone is one base away. The chain has TRBV12-3 or TRBV12-4 and TRBJ2-1, with 11 bases identical to TRBD2. CDR3 length: 15 residues. With V trimmed by 5 bases and J by 4 bases, 4 bases remained unmatched. CDR3 sequence (DNA): TGTGCCAGCAGTACCGGGACTAGCGGTTACAATGAGCAGTTCTTC. The encoded protein is CASSTGTSGYNEQFF.

This clonotype was counted at least ten times. The J gene is TRBJ2-7, the V gene TRBV12-5; TRBD1 aligns across 7 bases. Germline V gene sequence: CDR1 LGHNT, CDR2 FRNRAP. This CDR3 is built from 15 residues. The ends lost 7 bases at V and 4 bases at J; junction bases unmatched: 13. CDR3 sequence: CASETIGDRVYEQYF. The CDR3 region has the DNA TGTGCTAGTGAGACCATTGGGGACAGAGTTTACGAGCAGTACTTC.

The chain is built from TRBV6-2 or TRBV6-3 and TRBJ1-1; weak D call: TRBD1 (6 bases). V lost 6 bases to trimming and J lost 1 base, with 9 bases between them. The CDR3 contains 13 residues. The germline V gene encodes CDR1 MNHEY and CDR2 SVGEGT. The CDR3 region has the DNA TGTGCCAGCAGGAGCAGGGGGAACACTGAAGCTTTCTTT. It encodes CASRSRGNTEAFF.

This clonotype was detected many times. The V gene is TRBV20-1, the J gene TRBJ2-5, with 13 bases that match TRBD2. Germline CDR1 DFQATT, CDR2 SNEGSKA (reference sequence). The V segment lost 7 bases and the J segment 2 bases; nucleotides outside the gene matches: 7. The CDR3 consists of 15 residues. The CDR3 sequence is CSVQPGLAGQETQYF. Here the CDR3 DNA reads TGCAGTGTTCAACCGGGACTAGCGGGACAAGAGACCCAGTACTTC.

A few counts support this clonotype. The chain employs TRBV9 and TRBJ2-2; D is perhaps TRBD2 (6 bases). The V gene lost 3 bases and the J gene lost 9 bases, with 15 bases spanning the gap. The CDR3 loop spans 14 amino acids. Germline CDR1 SGDLS, CDR2 YYNGEE. The CDR3 spells CASSAPHGGRELFF. The CDR3 nucleotides are TGTGCCAGCAGCGCCCCCCACGGGGGACGGGAGCTGTTTTTT.

The chain carries TRBV3-1 and TRBJ2-3, with a possible D match to TRBD2 (6 bases). The germline V gene encodes CDR1 LGHDT and CDR2 YNNKEL (reference sequence). Trimming took 1 base from V and 0 from J, leaving 20 bases between them. The CDR3 has 19 residues. CDR3 residues: CASSQAPWEVAGSTDTQYF. CDR3 nucleotides: TGTGCCAGCAGCCAAGCCCCCTGGGAGGTGGCGGGAAGCACAGATACGCAGTATTTT.

The chain joins TRBV12-3 or TRBV12-4 to TRBJ1-6; D is unresolved. The V and J ends lost 0 bases and 8 bases respectively, with 8 bases between them. CDR3 size: 14 residues. CDR3 amino acids: CASSLASLDSPLHF. The CDR3 DNA follows: TGTGCCAGCAGTTTAGCGTCGCTTGATTCACCCCTCCACTTT.

This clonotype was detected a few times. The rearrangement links TRBV29-1 to TRBJ2-5; 9 bases agree with TRBD2. V was pared by 3 bases and J by 4 bases, with 6 bases of the junction left unmatched. Germline V lookup: CDR1 SQVTM, CDR2 ANQGSEA. The CDR3 runs 14 residues. For the CDR3, the DNA is TGCAGCGTTGATCTGGCACTAGCGGGAGAGACCCAGTACTTC. It translates to CSVDLALAGETQYF.

This clonotype was seen ten or more times. The gene calls are TRBV27 and TRBJ2-7, with no clear D. Germline CDR1 MNHEY, CDR2 SMNVEV (reference sequence). V was pared by 8 bases and J by 1 base, with 12 bases between. This CDR3 is 13 amino acids long. CDR3 coding DNA: TGTGCCAGCCAAAGACACGAATCCTACGAGCAGTACTTC. It codes for CASQRHESYEQYF.